One and the same sample provided the 30 T cell receptor beta chains below, sequenced in a study of cytomegalovirus exposure and HLA in healthy donors. Generated by immunoSEQ multiplex PCR, the TCRdb table keeps only in-frame clones and is missing some. There are tens of thousands of clones in the sample; roughly 93% occur only once, and 2% to 2.5% lies in the top ten. Sequencing was done on a sample of PBMCs. Source of these receptors: a young man in good health and CMV-seronegative.

The chain couples TRBV4-1 to TRBJ2-7, with D possibly TRBD1 on 6 matching bases. The CDR3 is made up of 15 amino acids. The germline CDR1 and CDR2 sequences are MGHRA and YSYEKL. The germline V and J ends were trimmed by 5 bases and 3 bases, with 17 bases remaining between them. The DNA of the CDR3 is TGCGCCAGCAGCGCGATCGTGACAGGCCGCTACGAGCAGTACTTC. Amino acid sequence: CASSAIVTGRYEQYF.

The rearrangement joins TRBV5-5 to TRBJ2-1, with 11 bases matching TRBD2. The CDR3 covers 15 residues. The J segment lost 8 bases and the V segment lost 0 bases, leaving 4 bases of the junction unmatched. Germline V gene data show CDR1 as SGHKS and CDR2 as YYEKEE (reference sequence). The chain's CDR3 is CASSLGSGRVDEQFF. The CDR3 DNA reads as TGTGCCAGCAGCTTGGGTAGCGGGAGGGTTGATGAGCAGTTCTTC.

The V gene is TRBV11-3, the J gene TRBJ2-5; maybe TRBD1 (5 bases). V lost 1 base and J 2 bases, leaving 11 bases between the germline ends. There are 15 residues in the CDR3. Germline V lookup: CDR1 SGHNT, CDR2 YENEEA. The CDR3 spells CASSLGSYRQETQYF. The DNA of the CDR3 is TGTGCCAGCAGCTTAGGGTCTTACAGGCAAGAGACCCAGTACTTC.

This rearrangement joins TRBV19 to TRBJ2-1, with 8 nucleotides matching TRBD2. There are 12 residues in the CDR3. The J segment lost 16 bases and the V segment lost 1 base, leaving 6 bases of the junction unmatched. CDR1 is LNHDA and CDR2 is SQIVND in the germline V gene (reference sequence). The CDR3 DNA follows: TGTGCCAGTAGTATAGTAGCGGGGACCGCATTCTTC. This codes for CASSIVAGTAFF.

The V and J genes are TRBV6-5 and TRBJ1-4; D unclear. The germline V and J ends were trimmed by 6 bases and 7 bases, with 15 bases remaining between them. Looked up from germline, CDR1 is MNHEY and CDR2 is SVGAGI. CDR3 length: 14 amino acids. The CDR3 coding sequence is TGTGCCAGCAGACCCCGCCGGGAGAGTGAAAAACTGTTTTTT. Protein sequence: CASRPRRESEKLFF.

The chain is built from TRBV19 and TRBJ2-3; 8 bases align to TRBD2. CDR3 length: 12 amino acids. With 3 bases clipped from V and 9 bases from J, the junction kept 2 bases outside the gene matches. The germline CDR1 and CDR2 sequences are LNHDA and SQIVND (reference sequence). The CDR3 region is CASSIGGETQYF. DNA of the CDR3: TGTGCCAGTAGTATCGGGGGGGAGACGCAGTATTTT.

The chain combines TRBV15 with TRBJ2-2, with D uncertain. Trimming took 3 bases from V and 1 from J, leaving 6 bases between them. The germline CDR1 and CDR2 sequences are LNHNV and YYDKDF (reference sequence). The CDR3 is 14 residues long. The chain's CDR3 is CATSSILNTGELFF. The CDR3 DNA reads as TGTGCCACCAGCAGTATTTTGAACACCGGGGAGCTGTTTTTT.

The rearrangement joins TRBV7-2 to TRBJ2-3; 8 bases map to TRBD1. This CDR3 has 15 amino acids. The V and J ends lost 5 bases and 4 bases, in that order; junction bases with no gene match: 8. The V gene's germline CDR1 is SGHTA and CDR2 FQGNSA. CDR3 loop: CASSPGQGVPDTQYF. The CDR3 coding sequence is TGTGCCAGCAGCCCAGGACAGGGAGTTCCAGATACGCAGTATTTT.

Only one count was recorded for this clone. The V call is TRBV25-1, the J call TRBJ2-7; 7 positions agree with TRBD1. The V gene end was trimmed by 4 bases and the J gene end by 1 base; junction bases not matched to a gene: 7. Germline CDR1 is MGHDK and CDR2 is SYGVNS. This CDR3 has 15 amino acids. Here the CDR3 DNA reads TGTGCCAGCAGTGGCCTCGACAGGGATTCCTACGAGCAGTACTTC. Translating it yields CASSGLDRDSYEQYF.

The chain has TRBV11-3 and TRBJ2-1; no reliable D call. Germline CDR1 and CDR2: SGHNT and YENEEA. The CDR3 runs to 11 residues. Between the trimmed V and J ends, which lost 1 base and 10 bases, there was a span of 5 bases. The CDR3 bases are TGTGCCAGCAGCTTAGGCACAGAGCAGTTCTTC. Its protein product is CASSLGTEQFF.

V and J are TRBV10-1 and TRBJ2-2; D is possibly TRBD1 (6 bases). The germline CDR1 and CDR2 sequences are WNHNN and SYGVQD (reference sequence). The germline V and J ends were trimmed by 10 bases and 4 bases, with 22 bases remaining between them. The CDR3 is made up of 16 amino acids. This chain's CDR3 is CATSGDPPRGTGELFF. The CDR3 DNA sequence: TGCGCCACCTCAGGGGACCCCCCCCGTGGCACCGGGGAGCTGTTTTTT.

This chain connects TRBV14 to TRBJ2-5; 12 nucleotides align to TRBD2. CDR3 length: 15 amino acids. Germline V gene data show CDR1 as SGHDN and CDR2 as FVKESK. V lost 5 bases and J lost 2; bases outside the gene matches: 3. The CDR3 DNA reads as TGTGCCAGCAGCAAACTAGCGGGAGGACAAGAGACCCAGTACTTC. As protein: CASSKLAGGQETQYF.

The rearrangement links TRBV6-5 to TRBJ2-7, with a weak D call TRBD1 (6 bases). The V end lost 7 bases, the J end lost 2 bases, and 12 bases lay between the germline ends. This CDR3 has 13 residues. The V gene's germline CDR1 is MNHEY and CDR2 SVGAGI. CDR3 sequence (DNA): TGTGCCAGCAAGAACAGGGCGACCTACGAGCAGTACTTC. This translates into CASKNRATYEQYF.

V and J are TRBV6-5 and TRBJ1-2, with 7 bases fitting TRBD1. Germline V gene lookup returns CDR1 MNHEY and CDR2 SVGAGI. After removal of 0 bases from V and 7 bases from J, the junction contained 8 bases not matched to a gene. The CDR3 covers 15 residues. CDR3 sequence: CASSYSNRGKGGYTF. The DNA for the CDR3 is TGTGCCAGCAGTTACTCAAACAGGGGAAAAGGTGGCTACACCTTC.

This clone was counted a few times. The chain combines TRBV5-1 with TRBJ2-1; 8 bases map to TRBD2. Germline-derived CDR1 and CDR2 are SGHRS and YFSETQ. This CDR3 comprises 15 residues. V shed 1 base and J 3 bases; nucleotides not matched to a gene: 3. The CDR3 sequence: CASSLNSGDYNEQFF. The CDR3, as DNA: TGCGCCAGCAGCTTGAATAGCGGGGACTACAATGAGCAGTTCTTC.

The chain combines TRBV5-4 with TRBJ2-7, with unresolved D. The germline V gene encodes CDR1 SGHNT and CDR2 YYREEE (reference sequence). The CDR3 length is 13 residues. V lost 1 base and J lost 6, with 11 bases in between. The CDR3 is CASSLPGSAEQYF. CDR3 DNA: TGTGCCAGCAGCTTGCCGGGTTCGGCCGAGCAGTACTTC. Together with reference TRBV5-4 and TRBJ2-7, the CDR3 gives the full variable domain: ETGVTQSPTHLIKTRGQQVTLRCSSQSGHNTVSWYQQALGQGPQFIFQYYREEENGRGNFPPRFSGLQFPNYSSELNVNALELDDSALYLCASSLPGSAEQYFGPGTRLTVT.

This clone appeared once. J is TRBJ2-7 and V is TRBV30; 7 bases are a match to TRBD2. The CDR3 is 15 residues long. CDR1 and CDR2 (germline): GTSNPN, SVGIG (reference sequence). Germline trimming cut 2 bases from V and 4 bases from J; bases unmatched to any gene: 11. The CDR3 sequence is CAWSSSLWEGYEQYF. The CDR3 nucleotides are TGTGCCTGGAGTTCCTCTCTCTGGGAGGGTTACGAGCAGTACTTC.

The chain is built from TRBV6-1 and TRBJ2-2; D may be TRBD1 (6 bases). The CDR3 extends over 14 amino acids. Trimming stripped 9 bases from V and 1 base from J, with 12 bases between. Germline assignment: CDR1 MNHNS and CDR2 SASEGT. The CDR3 here is CASRQAWNTGELFF. The CDR3 DNA reads TGTGCCAGTCGACAGGCTTGGAACACCGGGGAGCTGTTTTTT.

The V gene is TRBV18, the J gene TRBJ2-1; 8 nucleotides align to TRBD2. The CDR3 consists of 17 residues. Germline V lookup: CDR1 KGHSH, CDR2 LQKENI. V dropped 6 bases and J dropped 4; count of bases not matched to a gene: 14. CDR3 DNA: TGTGCCAGCTCGCCTACTTGGGCGGGAGGTGGGTACAATGAGCAGTTCTTC. It encodes CASSPTWAGGGYNEQFF.

The chain employs TRBV5-1 and TRBJ2-7; 7 nucleotides line up with TRBD1. Germline assignment: CDR1 SGHRS and CDR2 YFSETQ. Trimming cost V 3 bases and J 6 bases; bases outside gene matches: 9. CDR3 length equals 14 residues. The CDR3 region is CASSWTGQESEQYF. In DNA form, the CDR3 reads TGCGCCAGCAGCTGGACAGGTCAGGAAAGCGAGCAGTACTTC.

This clone was counted once. The chain carries TRBV5-6 and TRBJ1-2; 7 bases fit TRBD1. Germline CDR1 reads SGHDT; CDR2 reads YYEEEE. The CDR3 has 14 amino acids. V shed 4 bases and J 6 bases; nucleotides not matched to a gene: 9. In DNA, the CDR3 is TGTGCCAGCAGCCAGGGGGGATACTTAAATGGCTACACCTTC. This sequence encodes CASSQGGYLNGYTF.

J is TRBJ2-1 and V is TRBV29-1; D might be TRBD1 (6 bases). With 7 bases removed from V and 0 bases from J, the gap between germline ends came to 16 bases. The CDR3 runs 15 residues. Germline CDR1 reads SQVTM; CDR2 reads ANQGSEA. As DNA, the CDR3 is TGCAGCGCCGCCCCAGGGGCCAGCTCCTACAATGAGCAGTTCTTC. Its protein product is CSAAPGASSYNEQFF.

V is TRBV27 and J is TRBJ2-7; D is undetermined. This CDR3 has 12 amino acids. Germline V lookup: CDR1 MNHEY, CDR2 SMNVEV (reference sequence). The germline V and J ends were trimmed by 5 bases and 3 bases, with 8 bases remaining between them. This chain's CDR3 is CASSRGSYEQYF. CDR3 DNA sequence: TGTGCCAGCAGTAGAGGAAGCTACGAGCAGTACTTC.

This chain links TRBV7-9 with TRBJ2-7, with a weak D call TRBD1 (6 bases). V lost 3 bases to trimming and J lost 2 bases, with 11 bases between them. Germline assignment: CDR1 SEHNR and CDR2 FQNEAQ (reference sequence). The CDR3 runs 14 residues. The CDR3 loop reads CASSLTGNPYEQYF. CDR3 DNA sequence: TGTGCCAGCAGCTTGACAGGAAACCCCTACGAGCAGTACTTC. Supplemented by reference TRBV7-9 and TRBJ2-7, the full variable domain reads DTGVSQNPRHKITKRGQNVTFRCDPISEHNRLYWYRQTLGQGPEFLTYFQNEAQLEKSRLLSDRFSAERPKGSFSTLEIQRTEQGDSAMYLCASSLTGNPYEQYFGPGTRLTVT.

The chain joins TRBV7-2 to TRBJ1-1; D is uncertain. Germline V gene data show CDR1 as SGHTA and CDR2 as FQGNSA. This CDR3 comprises 11 residues. V shed 1 base and J shed 6 bases, with 3 bases lying between them. The CDR3 loop reads CASSLVAEAFF. Here the CDR3 DNA reads TGTGCCAGCAGCTTAGTAGCTGAAGCTTTCTTT.

This rearrangement joins TRBV27 to TRBJ1-4; D is perhaps TRBD1 (6 bases). The V end was cut by 6 bases, the J end by 2 bases, with 13 bases between. CDR1 MNHEY and CDR2 SMNVEV come from the germline V gene (reference sequence). CDR3 length: 15 amino acids. The CDR3 protein is CASSHQGMTNEKLFF. The CDR3 nucleotides are TGTGCCAGCAGCCACCAGGGGATGACTAATGAAAAACTGTTTTTT.

This chain joins TRBV6-5 and TRBJ2-7; TRBD2 matches at 13 bases. Losses at the gene ends were 4 bases for V and 2 bases for J; bases not matched to a gene: 2. Germline V lookup: CDR1 MNHEY, CDR2 SVGAGI. The CDR3 has 15 residues. DNA of the CDR3: TGTGCCAGCAGTTTGACTAGCGGGAGGCCCTACGAGCAGTACTTC. Translating gives CASSLTSGRPYEQYF.

The chain recombines TRBV28 with TRBJ1-4; TRBD1 matches at 9 bases. CDR3 length: 14 amino acids. Germline CDR1 is MDHEN and CDR2 is SYDVKM. V shed 4 bases, J shed 5 bases, and the junction held 2 bases outside the gene matches. CDR3 sequence: CASSSDRGNEKLFF. The CDR3 coding sequence is TGTGCCAGCAGTTCGGACAGGGGAAATGAAAAACTGTTTTTT. The variable domain in full, with the rest retrieved from reference TRBV28 and TRBJ1-4, is DVKVTQSSRYLVKRTGEKVFLECVQDMDHENMFWYRQDPGLGLRLIYFSYDVKMKEKGDIPEGYSVSREKKERFSLILESASTNQTSMYLCASSSDRGNEKLFFGSGTQLSVL.

V is TRBV10-1 and J is TRBJ2-2; a possible D gene is TRBD1 (6 bases). Germline V CDR1 and CDR2: WNHNN, SYGVQD (reference sequence). The CDR3 runs to 14 residues. Trimming pared 6 bases from V and 2 bases from J, leaving 10 bases between. The CDR3 is CASRDSLNTGELFF. The CDR3, as DNA: TGCGCCAGCAGGGACAGCCTAAACACCGGGGAGCTGTTTTTT.

This chain joins TRBV27 and TRBJ2-7; D possibly corresponds to TRBD1 (5 bases). Trimming left V 4 bases short and J 6 bases short, with 16 bases between. The CDR3 is 14 amino acids. Germline CDR1 reads MNHEY; CDR2 reads SMNVEV (reference sequence). This CDR3 reads CASSYTSRVGEQYF. The DNA of the CDR3 is TGTGCCAGCAGTTACACATCCAGGGTGGGCGAGCAGTACTTC.